This T cell receptor (beta chain) appears in the sequencing data of a study of T cells in Graves' hyperthyroidism and ophthalmopathy (dated 2019 in TCRdb). Broadly, across the study: Peripheral blood samples were taken at the time of initial diagnosis, prior to any treatment. TCR V-J signatures able to tell the groups apart were searched for in a discovery cohort of 100 or so patients, of whom around 43 had Graves' ophthalmopathy and more than 55 had stable Graves' hyperthyroidism. The 75 to 100 discovery patients were randomly split 7:3 into training and test sets. Prospective prediction of ophthalmopathy was tested in an independent validation cohort consisting of 18 hyperthyroidism patients and approximately 16 patients who later progressed to ophthalmopathy. After blood sampling, hyperthyroidism patients were treated with methimazole at a starting dose of 30 mg daily, and ophthalmopathy patients were treated with high-dose intravenous methylprednisolone. According to the paper, TCR Vbeta CDR3 sequencing was carried out on 135 peripheral blood samples, which came from around 43 ophthalmopathy, around 74 hyperthyroidism and some 17 progressor patients. In addition, the study compared T-cell repertoires in thyroid tissue and in blood from several Graves' hyperthyroidism patients. Points the paper makes about the study in general: No statistical method was used to set the sample size in advance, and investigators knew the group allocation. In cross-validation, a model built on a 13 V-J signature told ophthalmopathy apart from stable hyperthyroidism with just under 90% sensitivity and 81% to 82% specificity, and in testing the same model reached 80%/75%. Most expanded thyroid clonotypes (frequency above 0.001) were also detected in blood, suggesting blood repertoires may reflect thyroid immune responses. In validation, the model predicted progression to ophthalmopathy a median of around six months before onset, with around 70% sensitivity and almost 75% specificity.

Ophthalmopathy patients had moderately to severely active disease, with a Clinical Activity Score of 3 or more, a NOSPECS grade of 4 or more, and a disease duration of less than 3 months. Any patient with an uncontrolled infection, another autoimmune disease, pregnancy or lactation was excluded. Diagnoses were established on the basis of clinical symptoms, serum thyroxine and TRAb, thyroid ultrasound, and orbital computed tomography. PBMCs were isolated from more than 8 ml of fresh peripheral blood by Ficoll-Paque density gradient centrifugation. Total RNA was extracted using Trizol reagent, and RNA quality was assessed on an Agilent 2100 Bioanalyzer. Concerning this clonotype: Its target antigen remains unknown. The input lacks base qualities; no much larger clone sits a single base away.

The CDR1 and CDR2 encoded by the germline V gene (reference sequence) are GTSNPN and SVGIG. V is reduced by 2 bases and J by 0 bases, leaving a spacing of 14 bases between them. From its cysteine to its phenylalanine, the CDR3 spans 17 amino acids. The sequence is cut down to CDR3 DNA, 51 bases in frame from base 1. Amplification of TCR beta CDR3 regions was carried out from RNA transcripts. A first-round RT-PCR of the TCR CDR3 used the HTBI primer set with the Qiagen OneStep RT-PCR kit. Libraries were constructed in a second round of multiplex PCR, after which size selection and purification were carried out. Paired-end sequencing of the libraries was performed with 100 bp reads on an Illumina HiSeq2000. The source study handled its data this way. SOAPnuke was used to process the raw data, with reads discarded if the reads contained adapters or uncalled bases, had a mean Phred below 15, or lacked an exact constant-primer or identifier match. High-quality paired reads were merged with COPE v1.2.5, and unique nucleotide sequences were defined as clonotypes. MiTCR v1.1 was used to align clonotypes to the IMGT TRBV, TRBD and TRBJ reference segments. The analysis included only V-J combinations with a frequency above 0.0001, which together covered 98% to 99.2% of the repertoires. A TCS score was defined as the ratio of F50 (clonal expansion) to E x V (chaos), with BLOSUM62-based TCRdist applied between CDR3 peptides within each V-J. Welch's t-statistics and random forest reduced several hundred V-J features to about 12, which were used in a naive Bayes classifier (R e1071). The public reads were run again by TCRdb, first through fastp at Q25 and then through MiXCR, and only productive beta chains were kept. Every distinct CDR3 protein forms one entry, paired with its most common genes and DNA. None of the V and J calls come from the authors' own analysis; TCRdb made them. Here the sample has 300,000 to 450,000 distinct CDR3 sequences; about a sixth occur a single time. The ten top clones hold around a sixth of the sample.

The receptor chain draws on TRBV30 and TRBJ2-6; the D gene is unclear. This sequence originates from a woman in her forties with Graves' ophthalmopathy. Sequencing was done on a sample of blood. The CDR3 region has the sequence CAWSIRHISSGANVLTF. The DNA sequence follows: TGTGCCTGGAGTATACGGCATATCAGCTCTGGGGCCAACGTCCTGACTTTC.